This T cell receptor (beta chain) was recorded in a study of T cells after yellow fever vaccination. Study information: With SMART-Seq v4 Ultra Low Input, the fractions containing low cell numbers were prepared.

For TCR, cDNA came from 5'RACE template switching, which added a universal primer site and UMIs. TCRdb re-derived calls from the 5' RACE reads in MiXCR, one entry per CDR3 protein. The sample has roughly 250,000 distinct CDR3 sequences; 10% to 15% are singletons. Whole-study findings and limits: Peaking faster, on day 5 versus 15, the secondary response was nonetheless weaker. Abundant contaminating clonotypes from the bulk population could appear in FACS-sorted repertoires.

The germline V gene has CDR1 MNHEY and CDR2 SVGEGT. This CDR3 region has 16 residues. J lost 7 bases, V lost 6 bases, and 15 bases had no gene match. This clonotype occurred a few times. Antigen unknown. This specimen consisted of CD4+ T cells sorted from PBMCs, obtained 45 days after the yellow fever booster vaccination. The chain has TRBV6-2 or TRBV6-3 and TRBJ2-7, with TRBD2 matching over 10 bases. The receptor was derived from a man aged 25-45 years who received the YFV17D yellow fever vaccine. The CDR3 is CASSYAFPSGSREQYF. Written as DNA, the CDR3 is TGTGCCAGCAGCTACGCCTTTCCTAGCGGGAGCAGAGAGCAGTACTTC.